What follows is one TCR beta chain and its context. PCR primers comprised 60 Vbeta and 13 Jbeta primers. Data came from immunoSEQ multiplex PCR; TCRdb stores just in-frame clones and leaves some out. The sample carries 110,000 or so clones, about 70% recorded once. The sample belongs to a study of cytomegalovirus exposure and HLA in healthy donors. This CDR3 region has 17 residues. Germline V lookup: CDR1 MGHRA, CDR2 YSYEKL. V lost 2 bases to trimming and J lost 0 bases, with 14 bases between them. The sample taken for sequencing was PBMCs. This sequence was found in a man under 40 in good health and CMV-seronegative. V gene TRBV4-1 combines with J gene TRBJ2-1; D not resolved. The CDR3 DNA reads TGCGCCAGCAGCCAAATGATCGCCTTTAGCTCCTACAATGAGCAGTTCTTC. Residues: CASSQMIAFSSYNEQFF.